Presented here are 20 T cell receptor beta chains from one specimen sequenced in a study of shared clonotypes between healthy human individuals. Clones were read by immunoSEQ multiplex PCR, and TCRdb kept only the in-frame ones, dropping some. The sample has more than 2,000,000 clones; roughly 93% are singletons. The sequencing input was naive CD4+ T cells from PBMCs. The subset is: CD45RA+ positively selected. The source of these receptors is a man aged 18 to 29 in good health. Some clones in this sample may be carry-over from other donors' samples.

The chain links TRBV5-5 to TRBJ2-7, with 7 bases identical to TRBD1. J was trimmed by 0 bases and V by 2 bases; bases with no gene match: 5. Germline CDR1 and CDR2: SGHKS and YYEKEE (reference sequence). The CDR3 length is 15 residues. The CDR3 is CASSFLRDSSYEQYF. Here the CDR3 DNA reads TGTGCCAGCAGCTTCCTCCGGGACAGCTCCTACGAGCAGTACTTC.

The chain is built from TRBV4-2 and TRBJ1-2; 10 bases align to TRBD1. Germline values: CDR1 LGHNA, CDR2 YNFKEQ. V was clipped by 4 bases and J by 4 bases; unmatched bases: 12. The CDR3 runs to 17 residues. Here the CDR3 DNA reads TGTGCCAGCAGCCCTTACGTAGGACAGGGGGGCGGCTATGGCTACACCTTC. Amino acid sequence: CASSPYVGQGGGYGYTF.

V is TRBV27 and J is TRBJ2-2; 12 bases align to TRBD2. V shed 3 bases and J 6 bases; nucleotides not matched to a gene: 5. The CDR3 covers 16 residues. The germline V gene has CDR1 MNHEY and CDR2 SMNVEV (reference sequence). Written as DNA, the CDR3 is TGTGCCAGCAGTTTGACCGGGACTAGCGGGTCCGGGGAGCTGTTTTTT. Its protein product is CASSLTGTSGSGELFF.

The chain joins TRBV18 to TRBJ2-3; 7 bases fit TRBD2. V shed 3 bases, J shed 0 bases, and the junction held 12 bases outside the gene matches. Germline lookup yields CDR1 KGHSH and CDR2 LQKENI. There are 18 residues in the CDR3. CDR3 protein: CASSPTRGSGESTDTQYF. CDR3 in DNA: TGTGCCAGCTCACCTACGCGCGGGAGTGGGGAGAGCACAGATACGCAGTATTTT.

The chain has TRBV6-6 and TRBJ2-5; possible D gene TRBD2, 6 bases. CDR1 and CDR2 from the germline V gene are MNHNY and SVGAGI (reference sequence). The CDR3 is 15 residues long. The ends were cut back, 6 bases at V and 5 bases at J, with 19 bases in the middle. CDR3 sequence reads: CASSSTLGGSETQYF. CDR3 sequence (DNA): TGTGCCAGCAGCTCCACCCTGGGGGGTTCGGAGACCCAGTACTTC.

The V call is TRBV19, the J call TRBJ2-1; 12 positions agree with TRBD2. The CDR3 loop spans 16 amino acids. V lost 4 bases and J lost 7; bases outside the gene matches: 8. Germline V gene sequence: CDR1 LNHDA, CDR2 SQIVND (reference sequence). The CDR3 loop reads CASSTLLAGGLNEQFF. CDR3 DNA sequence: TGTGCCAGTAGTACCCTACTAGCGGGAGGATTAAATGAGCAGTTCTTC.

This chain connects TRBV6-4 to TRBJ2-3, with a possible D match to TRBD2 (5 bases). This CDR3 spans 15 amino acids. Germline V gene lookup returns CDR1 MRHNA and CDR2 SNTAGT. Deletions cut 1 base from V and 3 bases from J, with 11 bases between. This CDR3 is CASSDYGRGTDTQYF. CDR3 coding DNA: TGTGCCAGCAGTGACTATGGGAGAGGTACAGATACGCAGTATTTT.

The chain has TRBV4-2 and TRBJ2-2; 16 nucleotides match TRBD2. The length of the CDR3 is 18 residues. V lost 0 bases and J lost 6; bases outside the gene matches: 4. Looked up from germline, CDR1 is LGHNA and CDR2 is YNFKEQ. The CDR3 loop is CASSQERGLAGGAGELFF. The CDR3 DNA reads TGTGCCAGCAGCCAAGAAAGGGGACTAGCGGGAGGGGCCGGGGAGCTGTTTTTT.

A word on this clone: Other DNA sequences in this sample translate to the same CDR3. V usage is TRBV9 and J usage is TRBJ2-2; 10 bases match TRBD2. Germline V gene lookup returns CDR1 SGDLS and CDR2 YYNGEE. This CDR3 has 16 residues. With V trimmed by 4 bases and J by 1 base, 4 bases remained unmatched. The CDR3 region is CASSLRLAGNTGELFF. As DNA, the CDR3 is TGTGCCAGCAGCCTAAGACTAGCGGGGAACACCGGGGAGCTGTTTTTT.

This clone was seen once. V is TRBV21-1 and J is TRBJ2-1. TRBV21-1 is marked as a pseudogene. The CDR3 runs 15 residues. Written as DNA, the CDR3 is TGTGCCAGCAGCAAAATCAGGTTAGGCGAGGATGAGCAGTTCTTC. Its translation is CASSKIRLGEDEQFF.

The DNA for the CDR3 is TGCGCCAGCAGCTTGGAGTCAGCTGGGTACACTGAAGCTTTCTTT. It translates to CASSLESAGYTEAFF. The chain employs TRBV5-1 and TRBJ1-1, with no clear D. The V end was cut by 0 bases, the J end by 3 bases, with 12 bases between. Per the germline V gene, CDR1 is SGHRS and CDR2 is YFSETQ. The length of the CDR3 is 15 residues.

The rearrangement links TRBV6-5 to TRBJ2-5; TRBD2 might be the D (5 bases). The V gene lost 4 bases and the J gene lost 7 bases, with 10 bases spanning the gap. Germline V gene data show CDR1 as MNHEY and CDR2 as SVGAGI. The CDR3 has 12 residues. In DNA form, the CDR3 reads TGTGCCAGCAGTTCCGACGGAGGGACCCAGTACTTC. It specifies CASSSDGGTQYF.

The J gene is TRBJ1-5, the V gene TRBV9; TRBD1 agrees at 11 bases. With 3 bases clipped from V and 5 bases from J, the junction kept 1 base outside the gene matches. This CDR3 has 14 amino acids. Looked up from germline, CDR1 is SGDLS and CDR2 is YYNGEE. DNA of the CDR3: TGTGCCAGCAGCGCGGACAGGGGGCATCAGCCCCAGCATTTT. It specifies CASSADRGHQPQHF. The variable domain in full, with the rest retrieved from reference TRBV9 and TRBJ1-5, is DSGVTQTPKHLITATGQRVTLRCSPRSGDLSVYWYQQSLDQGLQFLIQYYNGEERAKGNILERFSAQQFPDLHSELNLSSLELGDSALYFCASSADRGHQPQHFGDGTRLSIL.

The chain recombines TRBV14 with TRBJ1-1; D remains unclear. Germline V lookup: CDR1 SGHDN, CDR2 FVKESK. With 1 base removed from V and 3 bases from J, the gap between germline ends came to 15 bases. The CDR3 runs to 16 residues. As DNA, the CDR3 is TGTGCCAGCAGCCAAGCAACAGCAAGTTGGTACACTGAAGCTTTCTTT. Translated: CASSQATASWYTEAFF.

The gene calls are TRBV7-6 and TRBJ2-7; weak D call: TRBD1 (5 bases). V lost 1 base and J lost 0, with 10 bases in between. The germline V gene has CDR1 SGHVS and CDR2 FNYEAQ. This CDR3 has 15 amino acids. The CDR3 DNA is TGTGCCAGCAGCTTAGGTTACGGACACTCCTACGAGCAGTACTTC. This codes for CASSLGYGHSYEQYF.

The chain couples TRBV6-6 to TRBJ1-3; no reliable D call. With 4 bases removed from V and 4 bases from J, the gap between germline ends came to 8 bases. This CDR3 is 13 amino acids long. Germline V gene data show CDR1 as MNHNY and CDR2 as SVGAGI (reference sequence). The CDR3 DNA follows: TGTGCCAGCAGTTTGACCTTCGGAAACACCATATATTTT. Encoded protein: CASSLTFGNTIYF.

The rearrangement joins TRBV7-2 to TRBJ1-5; TRBD1 agrees at 11 bases. This CDR3 contains 15 residues. J lost 6 bases, V lost 5 bases, and 6 bases had no gene match. Per the germline V gene, CDR1 is SGHTA and CDR2 is FQGNSA. The CDR3 region is CASSPRTGGLQPQHF. CDR3 in DNA: TGTGCCAGCAGCCCTAGGACAGGGGGCCTTCAGCCCCAGCATTTT.

This clone has more than one count but fewer than ten. The V gene is TRBV12-5, the J gene TRBJ1-1; no clear D. In germline, CDR1 is LGHNT, CDR2 FRNRAP. This CDR3 has 11 residues. The CDR3 bases are TGTGTTGGGGAATCCCACACTGAAGCTTTCTTT. Translation gives CVGESHTEAFF.

The CDR3 sequence: CASTQVGDTGEKLFF. The CDR3 region has the DNA TGTGCCAGCACCCAGGTCGGGGACACAGGGGAAAAACTGTTTTTT. The rearrangement uses TRBV28 and TRBJ1-4; possibly TRBD1 for D (6 bases). Germline V CDR1 and CDR2: MDHEN, SYDVKM. The CDR3 extends over 15 amino acids. Trimming took 7 bases from V and 8 from J, leaving 20 bases between them. Supplemented by reference TRBV28 and TRBJ1-4, the full variable domain reads DVKVTQSSRYLVKRTGEKVFLECVQDMDHENMFWYRQDPGLGLRLIYFSYDVKMKEKGDIPEGYSVSREKKERFSLILESASTNQTSMYLCASTQVGDTGEKLFFGSGTQLSVL.

This chain connects TRBV30 to TRBJ1-4; 7 bases align to TRBD1. J was trimmed by 0 bases and V by 7 bases; bases with no gene match: 8. The germline V gene has CDR1 GTSNPN and CDR2 SVGIG (reference sequence). This CDR3 has 15 residues. CDR3 bases: TGTGCCTTTCCCTCCGGACAGGCAACTAATGAAAAACTGTTTTTT. Translated, it gives CAFPSGQATNEKLFF. Using reference TRBV30 and TRBJ1-4 for the parts outside the CDR3, the full variable domain is SQTIHQWPATLVQPVGSPLSLECTVEGTSNPNLYWYRQAAGRGLQLLFYSVGIGQISSEVPQNLSASRPQDRQFILSSKKLLLSDSGFYLCAFPSGQATNEKLFFGSGTQLSVL.